The 16 T cell receptor beta chains given below trace back to one sample, sequenced in a study of vaccination and CD4 T cells after COVID-19 (dated by TCRdb to between 2021 and 2022). These receptors have no known antigen. Libraries were made using PCR. For sequencing, an Illumina iSeq 100 was employed. DNA from cultured CD4+ T cells was subjected to TCR sequencing with the Oncomine TCR Beta short-read assay at the Johns Hopkins FTIC core. TCRdb took the public reads, trimmed them with fastp at Q25, ran MiXCR for clone calling and kept in-frame beta chains. All rows with the same CDR3 protein become a single entry with the most common DNA and genes. The sample table contains 15,000 to 20,000 distinct CDR3 sequences; only one count was recorded for more than 55% of them. Of the sample, 9.5% to 12% is held by the ten largest clones. The intended sense of this specimen's treatment or condition label: roughly 10-day PBMC culture with coronavirus spike peptide pools or control peptides (ViraFEST assay).

Sequencing input: CD4+ T cells from blood, cultured in vitro. Receptor source: a human donor who had recovered from COVID-19.

This clonotype was picked up a small number of times. The V gene is TRBV20-1, the J gene TRBJ1-5; perhaps TRBD1 as D (6 bases). The V and J ends lost 3 bases and 7 bases respectively, with 16 bases between them. The CDR3 length is 14 residues. In germline, CDR1 is DFQATT, CDR2 SNEGSKA (reference sequence). The CDR3, as DNA: TGCAGTGCTAGTGGGGGCAACGGGGACCAGCCCCAGCATTTT. Translating gives CSASGGNGDQPQHF.

In its sample, this clonotype was seen a few times. The rearrangement links TRBV20-1 to TRBJ1-1, with D possibly matching TRBD1 (6 bases). Trimming took off 5 bases at V and 4 bases at J, with 8 bases between the two ends. This CDR3 is built from 11 residues. CDR1 is DFQATT, CDR2 SNEGSKA, per germline (reference sequence). The DNA for the CDR3 is TGCAGTGCTTTCAGGGGCACTGAAGCTTTCTTT. This translates into CSAFRGTEAFF.

V and J are TRBV20-1 and TRBJ2-3; 12 positions agree with TRBD2. Germline V gives CDR1 DFQATT, CDR2 SNEGSKA (reference sequence). V shed 0 bases, J shed 0 bases, and the junction held 13 bases outside the gene matches. The CDR3 spans 20 residues. The CDR3 is CSARDGGLAGLLTSTDTQYF. As DNA, the CDR3 is TGCAGTGCTAGAGATGGGGGACTAGCGGGTTTACTCACTAGCACAGATACGCAGTATTTT.

The DNA for the CDR3 is TGTGCCTTCCGGGACCCAGAGCTACCCCTCCACTTT. It is translated as CAFRDPELPLHF. This sequence joins TRBV30 and TRBJ1-6, with D possibly TRBD1 on 5 matching bases. V gave up 7 bases and J gave up 12 bases, with 16 bases separating them. The CDR3 is made up of 12 amino acids. Germline-derived CDR1 and CDR2 are GTSNPN and SVGIG (reference sequence).

The chain employs TRBV7-2 and TRBJ1-2; D not certain. The CDR3 extends over 14 amino acids. CDR1 and CDR2 (germline): SGHTA, FQGNSA. V lost 2 bases and J 1 base, leaving 8 bases between the germline ends. CDR3 in amino acids: CASSLYAGNYGYTF. The CDR3 DNA sequence: TGTGCCAGCAGCTTATATGCCGGTAACTATGGCTACACCTTC. Variable domain in full (rest from reference TRBV7-2 and TRBJ1-2): GAGVSQSPSNKVTEKGKDVELRCDPISGHTALYWYRQSLGQGLEFLIYFQGNSAPDKSGLPSDRFSAERTGGSVSTLTIQRTQQEDSAVYLCASSLYAGNYGYTFGSGTRLTVV.

The CDR3 reads CASSLVTQAEPQHF. The CDR3, as DNA: TGTGCCAGCAGCTTAGTTACCCAGGCGGAGCCCCAGCATTTT. The V call is TRBV7-2, the J call TRBJ1-5, with unresolved D. CDR3 length: 14 residues. V was clipped by 1 base and J by 8 bases, with 12 bases between them. Germline V gene data show CDR1 as SGHTA and CDR2 as FQGNSA.

This chain joins TRBV24-1 and TRBJ2-5, with D perhaps matching TRBD1 or TRBD2 (5 bases each). The ends were cut back, 2 bases at V and 5 bases at J, with 8 bases in the middle. Germline CDR1 and CDR2: KGHDR and SFDVKD. The CDR3 has 13 amino acids. The CDR3 sequence is CATSDSWGETQYF. The CDR3 nucleotides read TGTGCCACCAGTGATTCGTGGGGGGAGACCCAGTACTTC.

The CDR3 region is CASSTGQGASTEAFF. The CDR3 coding sequence is TGTGCCAGTAGTACCGGACAGGGGGCCTCCACTGAAGCTTTCTTT. The chain recombines TRBV19 with TRBJ1-1, with TRBD1 matching 11 bases. Losses at the gene ends were 4 bases for V and 4 bases for J; bases not matched to a gene: 5. The CDR3 loop spans 15 amino acids. Germline V lookup: CDR1 LNHDA, CDR2 SQIVND (reference sequence).

The chain uses TRBV18 and TRBJ1-6; 7 bases match TRBD1. CDR1 is KGHSH, CDR2 LQKENI, per germline. This CDR3 spans 16 amino acids. The J segment lost 9 bases and the V segment lost 6 bases, leaving 14 bases of the junction unmatched. The CDR3 nucleotides read TGTGCCAGCTCCACTAAACAGGGGACCTCCTCTTCACCCCTCCACTTT. This translates into CASSTKQGTSSSPLHF.

This clonotype was found a few times. V and J are TRBV10-3 and TRBJ1-2; 10 positions match TRBD1. The CDR3 covers 14 residues. Germline CDR1 and CDR2: ENHRY and SYGVKD. The V segment lost 6 bases and the J segment 7 bases; nucleotides outside the gene matches: 8. DNA for the CDR3: TGTGCCATCAGCCCCGGGACAGGGGTTCTTGGCTACACCTTC. It codes for CAISPGTGVLGYTF.

J is TRBJ2-3 and V is TRBV20-1, with D tentatively TRBD2 (7 bases). CDR1 DFQATT and CDR2 SNEGSKA come from the germline V gene (reference sequence). This CDR3 comprises 12 residues. The V and J ends lost 4 bases and 4 bases respectively, with 9 bases between them. Here the CDR3 reads CSAIGGADTQYF. In DNA, the CDR3 is TGCAGTGCTATAGGGGGGGCAGATACGCAGTATTTT.

The chain recombines TRBV6-4 with TRBJ1-1; the D is unclear. Trimming took off 6 bases at V and 0 bases at J, with 8 bases between the two ends. Germline CDR1 and CDR2: MRHNA and SNTAGT. The CDR3 totals 13 residues. The CDR3 spells CASSLSMNTEAFF. The DNA for the CDR3 is TGTGCCAGCAGCCTCTCCATGAACACTGAAGCTTTCTTT.

The chain joins TRBV6-2 or TRBV6-3 to TRBJ1-2; D not resolved. V was shortened by 2 bases and J by 7 bases, with 8 bases between the two germline ends. CDR3 length: 12 residues. The germline gives CDR1 MNHEY, CDR2 SVGEGT. Here the CDR3 DNA reads TGTGCCAGCAGTTACGGAGAGGCTGGCTACACCTTC. This codes for CASSYGEAGYTF.

The table lists this clonotype with a few counts. This chain uses TRBV27 with TRBJ1-3, with a weak D call TRBD1 (6 bases). Per germline, CDR1 MNHEY and CDR2 SMNVEV (reference sequence). The CDR3 is 15 residues long. V lost 1 base and J lost 2, with 9 bases in between. The CDR3 region is CASSLLGAPGNTIYF. Written as DNA, the CDR3 is TGTGCCAGCAGTTTATTGGGGGCACCTGGAAACACCATATATTTT.

The V call is TRBV20-1, the J call TRBJ2-1, with D possibly being TRBD2 (6 bases). The ends were cut back, 1 base at V and 1 base at J, with 11 bases in the middle. In germline, CDR1 is DFQATT, CDR2 SNEGSKA (reference sequence). The CDR3 extends over 15 amino acids. CDR3 region: CSARGERVSYNEQFF. CDR3 coding DNA: TGCAGTGCTAGAGGAGAGCGGGTATCCTACAATGAGCAGTTCTTC.

This chain joins TRBV6-2 or TRBV6-3 and TRBJ1-5; unclear D gene. Trimming stripped 7 bases from V and 0 bases from J, with 7 bases between. Germline V gives CDR1 MNHEY, CDR2 SVGEGT. The CDR3 covers 13 residues. The CDR3 loop reads CASNRDSNQPQHF. For the CDR3, the DNA is TGTGCCAGCAATCGGGATAGCAATCAGCCCCAGCATTTT.